This T cell receptor (beta chain) originates from a study of OX40 agonist ivuxolimab in advanced cancers. For the study at large: One patient with hepatocellular carcinoma and two with cutaneous melanoma, three in all, had partial responses.

Patients with a history of autoimmune disease or on systemic immunosuppression were excluded. General study results and limits: Fewer expanded clones were found on average in CD4+ than in CD8+ T cells. CD4+ and CD8+ blood T cells expanded clonally by week 6 at 0.1 to 3.0 mg/kg.

Clones were sequenced by immunoSEQ multiplex PCR, and TCRdb holds only the in-frame ones, with some missing. The sample lists around 150,000 clones, 90% occurring once. V lost 5 bases and J lost 3, with 10 bases in between. The CDR3 has 13 residues. Germline V CDR1 and CDR2: SEHNR, FQNEAQ (reference sequence). In regard to this clone: The antigen is undetermined.

The V gene is TRBV7-9, the J gene TRBJ1-1; D may be TRBD1 (6 bases). Source: CD4+ or CD8+ T cells sorted from blood, taken in a trial of the OX40 agonist ivuxolimab. This sequence was found in an adult with an advanced solid tumor such as melanoma, head and neck, liver or kidney cancer. CDR3: CASSPQGDTEAFF. As DNA, the CDR3 is TGTGCCAGCAGCCCACAGGGAGACACTGAAGCTTTCTTT. Full variable domain (outside the CDR3, taken from reference TRBV7-9 and TRBJ1-1): DTGVSQNPRHKITKRGQNVTFRCDPISEHNRLYWYRQTLGQGPEFLTYFQNEAQLEKSRLLSDRFSAERPKGSFSTLEIQRTEQGDSAMYLCASSPQGDTEAFFGQGTRLTVV.